The next 15 T cell receptor beta chains were all read from a single sample in a study of T cell responses to AZD1222 COVID-19 vaccine. Data came from immunoSEQ multiplex PCR; TCRdb stores just in-frame clones and leaves some out. Of some 80,000 clones listed, approximately 89% were seen once; the top ten hold approximately 11%. The starting material was peripheral blood, obtained 28 days after the second dose of the MenACWY control vaccine. These receptors all stem from an adult who received the MenACWY meningococcal vaccine as a control.

This clone was detected a few times. The chain joins TRBV6-1 to TRBJ2-1; no reliable D call. This CDR3 spans 14 amino acids. Germline loops: CDR1 MNHNS, CDR2 SASEGT. V lost 3 bases, J lost 9 bases, and 15 bases lay in between. The CDR3 is CASSDSGSWSEQFF. In nucleotides, the CDR3 is TGTGCCAGCAGTGACAGTGGGTCTTGGAGTGAGCAGTTCTTC.

This clone was recorded once. The rearrangement joins TRBV5-4 to TRBJ1-6; D not certain. V was shortened by 0 bases and J by 6 bases, with 10 bases between the two germline ends. The germline gives CDR1 SGHNT, CDR2 YYREEE (reference sequence). This CDR3 is built from 15 residues. The CDR3: CASSLDGPGNSPLHF. The DNA of the CDR3 is TGTGCCAGCAGCTTGGATGGACCCGGTAATTCACCCCTCCACTTT.

The chain recombines TRBV4-1 with TRBJ1-1; no clear D gene. Trimming removed 0 bases from V and 4 bases from J, with 15 bases in between. The CDR3 length is 16 residues. CDR1 is MGHRA, CDR2 YSYEKL, per germline. CDR3 nucleotides: TGCGCCAGCAGCCAAGAAGGCCCGGGCTACCGCACTGAAGCTTTCTTT. This translates into CASSQEGPGYRTEAFF.

This clone was seen only once. The J gene is TRBJ1-6, the V gene TRBV11-2; D gene unclear. Germline V CDR1 and CDR2: SGHAT, FQNNGV. V was clipped by 3 bases and J by 14 bases, with 11 bases between them. CDR3 length: 12 amino acids. The CDR3 nucleotides read TGTGCCAGCAGCTTCTCGCCCGTGACCCTCCACTTT. Translating gives CASSFSPVTLHF. The full variable domain, in which reference TRBV11-2 and TRBJ1-6 provide the parts outside the CDR3, is EAGVAQSPRYKIIEKRQSVAFWCNPISGHATLYWYQQILGQGPKLLIQFQNNGVVDDSQLPKDRFSAERLKGVDSTLKIQPAKLEDSAVYLCASSFSPVTLHFGNGTRLTVT.

The V and J genes are TRBV13 and TRBJ1-4; D not resolved. The germline gives CDR1 PRHDT, CDR2 FYEKMQ (reference sequence). V was pared by 1 base and J by 8 bases, with 5 bases between. The CDR3 runs 12 residues. The CDR3 sequence is CASSLDGEKLFF. CDR3 bases: TGTGCCAGCAGCTTAGATGGAGAAAAACTGTTTTTT.

The chain couples TRBV10-3 to TRBJ2-5; TRBD2 aligns across 9 bases. The V gene end was trimmed by 3 bases and the J gene end by 5 bases; junction bases not matched to a gene: 7. This CDR3 has 15 amino acids. Germline CDR1 is ENHRY and CDR2 is SYGVKD. The CDR3 here is CAISDGTSSRETQYF. The CDR3 coding sequence is TGTGCCATCAGTGACGGGACTAGCTCGAGGGAGACCCAGTACTTC.

V usage is TRBV5-1 and J usage is TRBJ2-2; 10 nucleotides agree with TRBD1. Per germline, CDR1 SGHRS and CDR2 YFSETQ. The CDR3 is 16 residues long. With 4 bases clipped from V and 7 bases from J, the junction kept 10 bases outside the gene matches. CDR3 in DNA: TGCGCCAGCAGCAATACGGGACAGGGGTATGGCGGGGAGCTGTTTTTT. Translating it yields CASSNTGQGYGGELFF. Full variable domain (rest looked up from reference TRBV5-1 and TRBJ2-2): KAGVTQTPRYLIKTRGQQVTLSCSPISGHRSVSWYQQTPGQGLQFLFEYFSETQRNKGNFPGRFSGRQFSNSRSEMNVSTLELGDSALYLCASSNTGQGYGGELFFGEGSRLTVL.

This chain links TRBV7-8 with TRBJ2-1; D is perhaps TRBD1 (5 bases). CDR1 is SGHVS, CDR2 FQNEAQ, per germline. V lost 3 bases and J lost 5, with 11 bases in between. This CDR3 is built from 14 residues. CDR3 coding DNA: TGTGCCAGCAGCTTTCAGGGCAGCCACAATGAGCAGTTCTTC. Translation: CASSFQGSHNEQFF.

This clone was counted a few times. The chain links TRBV13 to TRBJ2-7; TRBD2 agrees at 8 bases. The J segment lost 3 bases and the V segment lost 4 bases, leaving 2 bases of the junction unmatched. Germline lookup yields CDR1 PRHDT and CDR2 FYEKMQ (reference sequence). CDR3 length: 13 residues. The CDR3 loop is CASSSTSGYEQYF. The CDR3 DNA is TGTGCCAGCAGCTCCACTAGCGGCTACGAGCAGTACTTC.

The chain combines TRBV29-1 with TRBJ1-2, with D unresolved. CDR3 length equals 12 residues. Germline V gives CDR1 SQVTM, CDR2 ANQGSEA. V lost 1 base and J lost 2, with 5 bases in between. The CDR3 here is CSVEGLNYGYTF. In DNA form, the CDR3 reads TGCAGCGTTGAAGGATTAAACTATGGCTACACCTTC.

V is TRBV10-3 and J is TRBJ2-7, with TRBD1 identical over 9 bases. Trimming cost V 4 bases and J 0 bases; bases outside gene matches: 7. Germline V gene sequence: CDR1 ENHRY, CDR2 SYGVKD. The CDR3 consists of 16 residues. The CDR3 is CAISGFTGGRSYEQYF. Here the CDR3 DNA reads TGTGCCATCAGTGGATTTACAGGGGGCCGCTCCTACGAGCAGTACTTC.

The gene calls are TRBV21-1 and TRBJ1-6. TRBV21-1 has pseudogene status. The CDR3 consists of 20 residues. CDR3 protein: CASSRNEGGAVALLNSPLHF. The CDR3 region has the DNA TGTGCCAGCAGCAGAAATGAAGGGGGGGCAGTAGCTTTGCTTAATTCACCCCTCCACTTT.

The chain joins TRBV5-4 to TRBJ2-3; 8 bases line up with TRBD2. The J segment lost 6 bases and the V segment lost 0 bases, leaving 9 bases of the junction unmatched. This CDR3 comprises 16 residues. CDR1 and CDR2 from the germline V gene are SGHNT and YYREEE (reference sequence). In nucleotides, the CDR3 is TGTGCCAGCAGCTTGGCGGTAGCGGGGTCGAAGGATACGCAGTATTTT. Translated, it gives CASSLAVAGSKDTQYF.

The chain combines TRBV25-1 with TRBJ2-7; 11 bases agree with TRBD1. The ends lost 7 bases at V and 5 bases at J; junction bases unmatched: 4. The CDR3 consists of 13 residues. The V gene's germline CDR1 is MGHDK and CDR2 SYGVNS. CDR3 in amino acids: CASKGQGAHEQYF. In DNA, the CDR3 is TGTGCCAGCAAAGGACAGGGGGCCCACGAGCAGTACTTC.

The genes are TRBV7-9 and TRBJ2-2, with D maybe TRBD1 (6 bases). CDR1 SEHNR and CDR2 FQNEAQ come from the germline V gene (reference sequence). The CDR3 is 13 residues long. The V gene lost 3 bases and the J gene lost 6 bases, with 8 bases spanning the gap. CDR3 amino acids: CASSLWGPGELFF. CDR3 in DNA: TGTGCCAGCAGCTTGTGGGGGCCCGGGGAGCTGTTTTTT.